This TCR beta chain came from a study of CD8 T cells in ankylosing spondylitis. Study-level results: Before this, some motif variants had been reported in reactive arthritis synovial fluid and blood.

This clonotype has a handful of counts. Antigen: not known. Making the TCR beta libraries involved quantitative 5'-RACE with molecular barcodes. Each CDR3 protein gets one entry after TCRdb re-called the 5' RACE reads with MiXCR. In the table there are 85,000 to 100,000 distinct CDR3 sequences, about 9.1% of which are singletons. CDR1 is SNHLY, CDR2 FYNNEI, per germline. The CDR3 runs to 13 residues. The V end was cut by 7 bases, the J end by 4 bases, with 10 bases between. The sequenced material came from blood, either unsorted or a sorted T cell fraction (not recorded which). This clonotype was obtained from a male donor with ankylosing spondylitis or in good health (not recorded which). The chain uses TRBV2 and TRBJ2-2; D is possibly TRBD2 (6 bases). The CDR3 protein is CASTGTVTGELFF. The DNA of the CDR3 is TGTGCCAGCACGGGGACTGTCACCGGGGAGCTGTTTTTT.